These T cell receptor beta chains were read from a single sample in a study of blood T cell repertoires in COVID-19. TCRdb keeps only in-frame clones here, not all; method: immunoSEQ multiplex PCR. The sample shows roughly 330,000 clones, about 90% of them seen only once. Material: PBMCs or T cells enriched from blood (not recorded which). Every receptor here comes from a woman aged 25 to 39 who had recovered from COVID-19. Each CDR3 is given with its conserved first and last residue. Each record gives: J gene, CDR3 length, D gene, V gene, clone size, CDR3 DNA, CDR3 protein. The D gene is left open where the match is weak. Not all rows give a size; the values are once, few, many and, for expanded clones, a class.

TRBJ1-1 16 TRBD1 TRBV30 - TGTGCCTGGAGTGTACCACAGGGGGCGAGAAACACTGAAGCTTTCTTT CAWSVPQGARNTEAFF
TRBJ2-3 20 TRBD1 TRBV15 - TGTGCCACCAGCAGAGGGCTCGGGACAGGGTTGAGTGGATGGACAGATACGCAGTATTTT CATSRGLGTGLSGWTDTQYF
TRBJ1-6 16 - TRBV14 - TGTGCCAGCAGCCAAGTTTTGCCCGGGGTGAGTTCACCCCTCCACTTT CASSQVLPGVSSPLHF
TRBJ2-7 13 - TRBV7-8 - TGTGCCAGCAGCCAGGACTATATAAGAGAGCAGTACTTC CASSQDYIREQYF
TRBJ1-4 17 - TRBV4-1 - TGCGCCAGCAGCCCGGTCGCCGCGTTAGCAACTAATGAAAAACTGTTTTTT CASSPVAALATNEKLFF
TRBJ2-7 14 TRBD1 TRBV7-8 once TGTGCCAGCAGCGGGACAGGGGCCTCCTACGAGCAGTACTTC CASSGTGASYEQYF
TRBJ1-2 14 TRBD1 TRBV7-2 - TGTGCCAGCAGCTCAAGTCGGACAGGGGGTGGCTACACCTTC CASSSSRTGGGYTF
TRBJ2-5 14 - TRBV11-2 - TGTGCCAGCAGCTTAGGGACAGCTCAAGAGACCCAGTACTTC CASSLGTAQETQYF
TRBJ1-1 15 - TRBV10-3 few TGTGCCATCAGGGAACCCGGACAGAGGAACACTGAAGCTTTCTTT CAIREPGQRNTEAFF
TRBJ1-2 14 TRBD1 TRBV4-2 - TGTGCCAGCAGCCACGAAGACAGGGTCTATGGCTACACCTTC CASSHEDRVYGYTF
TRBJ1-1 14 - TRBV27 - TGTGCCAGCAGACCGGGGGGAATGTACACTGAAGCTTTCTTT CASRPGGMYTEAFF
TRBJ1-5 13 TRBD1 TRBV2 - TGTGCCAGCAGACTTGAAAGGGGGCCGCCCCAGCATTTT CASRLERGPPQHF
TRBJ2-5 16 - TRBV11-1 few TGTGCCAGCAGCCCAGGCTGGGCAGGGCCCCAAGAGACCCAGTACTTC CASSPGWAGPQETQYF
TRBJ2-7 14 - TRBV4-1 - TGCGCCAGCAGCCAAGGGTCACCAGGCTACGAGCAGTACTTC CASSQGSPGYEQYF
TRBJ2-1 15 TRBD1 TRBV5-5 - TGTGCCAGCAGCAACGACAGGGCTTTCCACAATGAGCAGTTCTTC CASSNDRAFHNEQFF
TRBJ1-5 12 - TRBV30 - TGTGCCTGGAGTCTCTTCGGTCAGCCCCAGCATTTT CAWSLFGQPQHF
TRBJ1-1 13 - TRBV7-2 - TGTGCCAGCAGCTTAGACCGGGGCACTGAAGCTTTCTTT CASSLDRGTEAFF
TRBJ1-2 15 TRBD1 TRBV4-2 - TGTGCCAGCAGCCAGCGCCCGGACAGGGGATTTGGCTACACCTTC CASSQRPDRGFGYTF
TRBJ2-1 17 - TRBV7-6 - TGTGCCAGCAGCTTAGGACAGATTGCCTCCTCCTACAATGAGCAGTTCTTC CASSLGQIASSYNEQFF
TRBJ2-7 15 TRBD2 TRBV27 - TGTGCCAGCAGTCCCGGGACTAGCGGGGGTGCCGAGCAGTACTTC CASSPGTSGGAEQYF
TRBJ2-7 14 - TRBV6-5 - TGTGCCAGCAGTTACTCGGCAGGGAATAACGAGCAGTACTTC CASSYSAGNNEQYF
TRBJ2-5 14 - TRBV4-3 - TGCGCCAGCAGCCAAGAGGGGCACAGGGAGACCCAGTACTTC CASSQEGHRETQYF
TRBJ1-2 17 TRBD1 TRBV27 - TGTGCCAGCAAGTTCGCCGGGGGACAGCTTTTAAACTATGGCTACACCTTC CASKFAGGQLLNYGYTF
TRBJ1-1 13 TRBD1 TRBV12-3/TRBV12-4 - TGTGCCAGCAGACCCAGGACAGGGCTTGAAGCTTTCTTT CASRPRTGLEAFF
TRBJ2-5 15 TRBD2 TRBV7-9 - TGTGCCAGCAGCCGGACTAGCGGGGGGCAAGAGACCCAGTACTTC CASSRTSGGQETQYF
TRBJ1-6 14 - TRBV27 - TGTGCCAGCAGTTTGATCCAGGGTTATTCACCCCTCCACTTT CASSLIQGYSPLHF
TRBJ1-3 14 TRBD1 TRBV11-2 - TGTGCCAGCAGCTACAGGGGTTCTGGAAACACCATATATTTT CASSYRGSGNTIYF
TRBJ1-1 16 - TRBV19 - TGTGCCAGTAGTATAGGGAGGGGCAGCTCGTGGACTGAAGCTTTCTTT CASSIGRGSSWTEAFF
TRBJ1-6 16 - TRBV5-6 - TGTGCCAGCAGCCCGAAATCCCGCGCGTGGAATTCACCCCTCCACTTT CASSPKSRAWNSPLHF
TRBJ2-7 13 - TRBV30 - TGTGCCTGGAGATTCTTGGACTCCCACGAGCAGTACTTC CAWRFLDSHEQYF
TRBJ1-2 14 - TRBV9 - TGTGCCAGCAGCGCCCGGACAGCTAACTATGGCTACACCTTC CASSARTANYGYTF
TRBJ2-1 15 - TRBV13 - TGTGCCAGCACCTTGGGTAGGGGAAAAGGCAATGAGCAGTTCTTC CASTLGRGKGNEQFF
TRBJ1-4 17 - TRBV5-1 - TGCGCCAGCAGCTTGAGAGGATCAAGAGTTGTTGATGAAAAACTGTTTTTT CASSLRGSRVVDEKLFF
TRBJ1-3 15 - TRBV10-3 - TGTGCCATCGGCGCCGTTGCGGGCTCTGGAAACACCATATATTTT CAIGAVAGSGNTIYF
TRBJ2-7 14 - TRBV11-2 - TGTGCCAGCAGCCCGCTGGACAGATCCTACGAGCAGTACTTC CASSPLDRSYEQYF
TRBJ1-2 13 - TRBV30 - TGTGCCTGGAGTACTGTTTCTTATGGTGGCTACACCTTC CAWSTVSYGGYTF
TRBJ2-2 17 TRBD2 TRBV11-2 - TGTGCCAGCAGACCGCTAGCGGGGGGGCGAAACACCGGGGAGCTGTTTTTT CASRPLAGGRNTGELFF
TRBJ1-6 19 - TRBV5-1 once TGCGCCAGCAGCTTGGTCAGGGGCGACTGGCTGACTAAAAATTCACCCCTCCACTTT CASSLVRGDWLTKNSPLHF
TRBJ2-2 13 - TRBV5-1 - TGCGCCAGCAGCTTGGTCCCAGATCGGGAGCTGTTTTTT CASSLVPDRELFF